The clone carrying this T cell receptor (beta chain) was recorded once. This specimen belongs to a study of blood T cells in healthy people across ages. CDR1 SEHNR and CDR2 FQNEAQ come from the germline V gene (reference sequence). The CDR3 is 16 residues long. V shed 5 bases, J shed 3 bases, and the junction held 7 bases outside the gene matches. The authors ran a second PCR of about 7 to 11 cycles using a sample-barcoded 5' primer and a J-beta primer mix. TCRdb fed the 5' RACE reads into MiXCR, producing one record per CDR3 protein. This repertoire shows about a million distinct CDR3 sequences, about 44% found once; its top ten account for roughly 13%.

The chain couples TRBV7-9 to TRBJ1-4, with 9 bases lining up with TRBD1. The sample consisted of blood. The sequence derives from a man aged 25-45 years in good health. This CDR3 reads CASSAGQGPANEKLFF. The CDR3 DNA follows: TGTGCCAGCAGCGCGGGACAGGGCCCCGCTAATGAAAAACTGTTTTTT.